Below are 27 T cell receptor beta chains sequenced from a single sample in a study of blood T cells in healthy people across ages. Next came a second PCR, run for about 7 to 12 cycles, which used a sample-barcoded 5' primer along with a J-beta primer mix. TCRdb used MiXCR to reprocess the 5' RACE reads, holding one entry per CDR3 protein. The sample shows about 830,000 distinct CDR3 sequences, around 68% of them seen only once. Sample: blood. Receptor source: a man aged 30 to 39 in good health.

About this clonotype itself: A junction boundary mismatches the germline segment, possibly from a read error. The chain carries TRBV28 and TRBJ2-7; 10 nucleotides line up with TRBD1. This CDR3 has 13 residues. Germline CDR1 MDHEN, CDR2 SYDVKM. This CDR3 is CASLGQGLYEQYF. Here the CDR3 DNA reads TGTGCCAGCTTGGGACAGGGGCTCTACGAACAGTACTTC.

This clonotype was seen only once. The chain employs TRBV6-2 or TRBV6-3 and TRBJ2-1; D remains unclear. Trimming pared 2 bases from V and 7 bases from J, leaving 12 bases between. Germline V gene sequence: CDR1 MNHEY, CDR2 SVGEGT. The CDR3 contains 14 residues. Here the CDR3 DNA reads TGTGCCAGCAGTTACGACATGGGGATTAATGAGCAGTTCTTC. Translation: CASSYDMGINEQFF.

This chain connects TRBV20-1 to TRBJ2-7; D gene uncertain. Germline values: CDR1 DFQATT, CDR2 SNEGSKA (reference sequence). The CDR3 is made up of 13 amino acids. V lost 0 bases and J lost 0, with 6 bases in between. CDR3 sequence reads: CSAREGNSYEQYF. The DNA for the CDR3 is TGCAGTGCTAGAGAAGGTAACTCCTACGAGCAGTACTTC.

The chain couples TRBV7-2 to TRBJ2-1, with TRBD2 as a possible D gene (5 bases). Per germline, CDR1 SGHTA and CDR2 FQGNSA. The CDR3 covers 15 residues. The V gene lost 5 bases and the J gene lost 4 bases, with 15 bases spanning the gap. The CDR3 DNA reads TGTGCCAGCAGCCCTGAGAGCGGTGCTTACAATGAGCAGTTCTTC. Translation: CASSPESGAYNEQFF.

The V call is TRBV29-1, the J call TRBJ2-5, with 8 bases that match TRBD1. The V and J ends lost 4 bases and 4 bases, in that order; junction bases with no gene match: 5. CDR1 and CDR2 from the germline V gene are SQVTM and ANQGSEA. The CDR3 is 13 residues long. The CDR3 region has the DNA TGCAGCGTTGTAGGACAGGGATTAGAGACCCAGTACTTC. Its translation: CSVVGQGLETQYF.

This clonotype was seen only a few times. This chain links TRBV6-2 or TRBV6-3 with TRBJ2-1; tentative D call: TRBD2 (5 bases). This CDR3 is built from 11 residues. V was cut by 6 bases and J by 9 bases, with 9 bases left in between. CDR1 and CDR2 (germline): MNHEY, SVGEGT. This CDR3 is CASSRRLEQFF. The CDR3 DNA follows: TGTGCCAGCAGCCGGAGGCTTGAGCAGTTCTTC.

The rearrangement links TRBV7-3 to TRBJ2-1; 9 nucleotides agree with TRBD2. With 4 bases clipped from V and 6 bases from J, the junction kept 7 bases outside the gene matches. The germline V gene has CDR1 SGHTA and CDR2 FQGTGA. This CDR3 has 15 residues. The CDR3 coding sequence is TGTGCCAGCAGCTCGCGGCGGGGGGGCCTCAATGAGCAGTTCTTC. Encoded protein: CASSSRRGGLNEQFF.

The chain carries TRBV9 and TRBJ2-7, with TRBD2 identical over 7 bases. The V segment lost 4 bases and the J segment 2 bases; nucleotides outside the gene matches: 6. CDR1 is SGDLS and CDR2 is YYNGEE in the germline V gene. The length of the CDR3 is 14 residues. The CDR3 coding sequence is TGTGCCAGCAGCCCTGGGACTACTACCTACGAGCAGTACTTC. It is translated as CASSPGTTTYEQYF.

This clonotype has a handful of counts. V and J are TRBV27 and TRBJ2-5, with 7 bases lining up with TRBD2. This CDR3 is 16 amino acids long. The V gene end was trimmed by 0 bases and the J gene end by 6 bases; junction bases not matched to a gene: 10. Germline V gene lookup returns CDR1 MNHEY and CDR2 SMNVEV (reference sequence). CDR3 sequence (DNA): TGTGCCAGCAGTTTATCGAGGCTAGCGGACCTCAAGACCCAGTACTTC. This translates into CASSLSRLADLKTQYF.

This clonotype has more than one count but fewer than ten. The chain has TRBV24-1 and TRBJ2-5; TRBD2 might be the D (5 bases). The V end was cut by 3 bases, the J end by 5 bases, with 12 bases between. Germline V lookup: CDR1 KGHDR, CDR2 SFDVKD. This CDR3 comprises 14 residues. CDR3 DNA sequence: TGTGCCACCAGTGATCAACTAGAAGGGGAGACCCAGTACTTC. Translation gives CATSDQLEGETQYF.

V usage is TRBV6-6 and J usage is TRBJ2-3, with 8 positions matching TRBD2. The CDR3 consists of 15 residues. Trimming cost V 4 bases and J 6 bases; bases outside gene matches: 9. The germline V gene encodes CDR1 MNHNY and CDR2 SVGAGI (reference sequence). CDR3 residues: CASSLRAGAGDTQYF. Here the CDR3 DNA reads TGTGCCAGCAGTTTAAGAGCGGGGGCGGGGGATACGCAGTATTTT.

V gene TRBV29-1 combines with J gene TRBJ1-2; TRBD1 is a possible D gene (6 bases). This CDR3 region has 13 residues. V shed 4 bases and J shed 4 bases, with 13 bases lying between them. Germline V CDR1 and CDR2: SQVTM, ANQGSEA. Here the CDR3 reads CSVVGGEGYGYTF. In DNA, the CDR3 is TGCAGCGTTGTGGGGGGCGAAGGCTATGGCTACACCTTC.

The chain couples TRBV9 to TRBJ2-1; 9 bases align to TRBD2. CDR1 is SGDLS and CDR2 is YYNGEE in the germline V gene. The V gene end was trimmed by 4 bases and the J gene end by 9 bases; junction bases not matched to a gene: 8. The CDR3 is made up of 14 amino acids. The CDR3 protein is CASSPGAGGFEQFF. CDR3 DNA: TGTGCCAGCAGCCCCGGGGCGGGGGGGTTTGAGCAGTTCTTC. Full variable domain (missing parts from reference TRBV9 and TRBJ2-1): DSGVTQTPKHLITATGQRVTLRCSPRSGDLSVYWYQQSLDQGLQFLIQYYNGEERAKGNILERFSAQQFPDLHSELNLSSLELGDSALYFCASSPGAGGFEQFFGPGTRLTVL.

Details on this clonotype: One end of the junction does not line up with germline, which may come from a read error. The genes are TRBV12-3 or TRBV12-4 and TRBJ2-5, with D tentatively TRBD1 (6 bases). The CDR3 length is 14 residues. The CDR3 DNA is TGTGCCAGCAGTTATCGACAGGTGAAAGAGTCCCAGTACTTC. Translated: CASSYRQVKESQYF.

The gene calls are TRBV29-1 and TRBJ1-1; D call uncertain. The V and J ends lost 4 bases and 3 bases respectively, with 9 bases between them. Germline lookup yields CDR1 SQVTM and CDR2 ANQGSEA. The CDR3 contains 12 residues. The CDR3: CSVGREHTEAFF. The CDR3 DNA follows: TGCAGCGTTGGGAGGGAGCACACTGAAGCTTTCTTT.

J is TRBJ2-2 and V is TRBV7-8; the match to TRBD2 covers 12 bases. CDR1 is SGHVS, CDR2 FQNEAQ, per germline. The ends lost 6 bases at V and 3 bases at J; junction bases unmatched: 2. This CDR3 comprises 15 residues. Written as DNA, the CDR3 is TGTGCCAGCAGACTAGCGGGGGGTTACACCGGGGAGCTGTTTTTT. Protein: CASRLAGGYTGELFF.

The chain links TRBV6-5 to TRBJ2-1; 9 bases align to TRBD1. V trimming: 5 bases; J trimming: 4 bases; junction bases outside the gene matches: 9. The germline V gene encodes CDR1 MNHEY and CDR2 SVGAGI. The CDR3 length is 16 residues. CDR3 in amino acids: CASSRGQGVFYNEQFF. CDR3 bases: TGTGCCAGCAGTCGGGGACAGGGAGTGTTTTACAATGAGCAGTTCTTC.

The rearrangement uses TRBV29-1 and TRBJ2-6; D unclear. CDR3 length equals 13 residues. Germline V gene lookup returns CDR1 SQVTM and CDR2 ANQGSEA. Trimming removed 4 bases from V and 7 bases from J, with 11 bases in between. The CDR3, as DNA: TGCAGCGTTGGAGAACCAGGAGCCAACGTCCTGACTTTC. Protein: CSVGEPGANVLTF.

DNA for the CDR3: TGTGCAAGTCGCTTTCGGCTTTCCGACGAGCAGTACTTC. This sequence encodes CASRFRLSDEQYF. V is TRBV12-2 and J is TRBJ2-7. TRBV12-2 is marked as a pseudogene. There are 13 residues in the CDR3.

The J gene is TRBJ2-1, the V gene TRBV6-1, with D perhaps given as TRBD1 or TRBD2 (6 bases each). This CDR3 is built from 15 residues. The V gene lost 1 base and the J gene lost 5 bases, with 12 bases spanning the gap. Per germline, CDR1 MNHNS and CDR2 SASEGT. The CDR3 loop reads CASSEVGGLNNEQFF. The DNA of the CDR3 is TGTGCCAGCAGTGAAGTCGGGGGCCTTAACAATGAGCAGTTCTTC.

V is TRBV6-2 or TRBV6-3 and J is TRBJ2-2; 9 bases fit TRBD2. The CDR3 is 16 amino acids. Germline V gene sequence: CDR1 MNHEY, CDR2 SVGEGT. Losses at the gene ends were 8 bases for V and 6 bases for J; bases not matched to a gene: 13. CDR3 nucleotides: TGTGCCAGCGGACCCTTGGCGGGGGGGCATTCCGGGGAGCTGTTTTTT. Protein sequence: CASGPLAGGHSGELFF.

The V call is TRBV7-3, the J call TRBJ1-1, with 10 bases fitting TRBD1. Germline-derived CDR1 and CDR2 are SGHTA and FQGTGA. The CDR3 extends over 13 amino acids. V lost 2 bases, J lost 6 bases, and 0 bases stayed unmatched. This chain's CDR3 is CASSLGTGAEAFF. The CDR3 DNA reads TGTGCCAGCAGCTTAGGGACAGGGGCTGAAGCTTTCTTT. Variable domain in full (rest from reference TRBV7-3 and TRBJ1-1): GAGVSQTPSNKVTEKGKYVELRCDPISGHTALYWYRQSLGQGPEFLIYFQGTGAADDSGLPNDRFFAVRPEGSVSTLKIQRTERGDSAVYLCASSLGTGAEAFFGQGTRLTVV.

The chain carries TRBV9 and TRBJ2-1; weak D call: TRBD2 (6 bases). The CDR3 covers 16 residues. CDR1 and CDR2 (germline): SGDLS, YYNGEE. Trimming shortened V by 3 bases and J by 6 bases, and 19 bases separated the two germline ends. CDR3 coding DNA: TGTGCCAGCAGCGCCCCCCGAGGTACTAGCCTCAATGAGCAGTTCTTC. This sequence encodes CASSAPRGTSLNEQFF.

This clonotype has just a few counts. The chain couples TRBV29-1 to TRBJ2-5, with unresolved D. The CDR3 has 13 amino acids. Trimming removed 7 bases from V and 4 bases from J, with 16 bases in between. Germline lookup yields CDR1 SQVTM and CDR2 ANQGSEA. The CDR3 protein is CSARPPFGETQYF. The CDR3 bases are TGCAGCGCCCGCCCTCCTTTCGGAGAGACCCAGTACTTC.

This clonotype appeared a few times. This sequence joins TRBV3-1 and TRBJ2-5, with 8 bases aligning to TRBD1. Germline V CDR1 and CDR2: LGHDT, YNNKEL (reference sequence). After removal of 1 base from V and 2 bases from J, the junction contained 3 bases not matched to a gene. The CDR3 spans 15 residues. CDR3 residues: CASSQAGQVQETQYF. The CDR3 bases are TGTGCCAGCAGCCAAGCGGGACAGGTTCAAGAGACCCAGTACTTC.

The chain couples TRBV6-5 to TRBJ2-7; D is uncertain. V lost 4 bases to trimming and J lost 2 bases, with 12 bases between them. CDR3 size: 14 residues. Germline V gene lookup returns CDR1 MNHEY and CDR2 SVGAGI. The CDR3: CASSLSPRTYEQYF. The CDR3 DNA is TGTGCCAGCAGTTTGTCGCCAAGGACCTACGAGCAGTACTTC.

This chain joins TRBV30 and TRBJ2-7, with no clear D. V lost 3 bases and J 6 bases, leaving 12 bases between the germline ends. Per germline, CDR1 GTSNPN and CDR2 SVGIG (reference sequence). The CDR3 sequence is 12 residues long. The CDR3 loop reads CAWSLGSGEQYF. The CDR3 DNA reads TGTGCCTGGAGCCTAGGGTCCGGCGAGCAGTACTTC.